This TCR beta chain came from a study of cytomegalovirus exposure and HLA in healthy donors. Study overall: The 600 to 800 first-cohort repertoires shared a platform with the approximately 110 validation repertoires, as reported in a later analysis.

This CDR3 has 13 amino acids. J was trimmed by 3 bases and V by 4 bases; bases with no gene match: 2. Per germline, CDR1 SEHNR and CDR2 FQNEAQ (reference sequence). Assay: immunoSEQ multiplex PCR; the TCRdb copy retains only in-frame clones and omits some. Among about 88,000 clones, roughly 84% were seen once, and the ten largest hold 9.5% to 13%. The source is a woman aged 18-35 years in good health and CMV-seropositive. The rearrangement links TRBV7-9 to TRBJ1-2, with 7 positions matching TRBD1. The sample was PBMCs. CDR3 protein: CASSWDSYYGYTF. The CDR3 region has the DNA TGTGCCAGCAGCTGGGACAGTTACTATGGCTACACCTTC.